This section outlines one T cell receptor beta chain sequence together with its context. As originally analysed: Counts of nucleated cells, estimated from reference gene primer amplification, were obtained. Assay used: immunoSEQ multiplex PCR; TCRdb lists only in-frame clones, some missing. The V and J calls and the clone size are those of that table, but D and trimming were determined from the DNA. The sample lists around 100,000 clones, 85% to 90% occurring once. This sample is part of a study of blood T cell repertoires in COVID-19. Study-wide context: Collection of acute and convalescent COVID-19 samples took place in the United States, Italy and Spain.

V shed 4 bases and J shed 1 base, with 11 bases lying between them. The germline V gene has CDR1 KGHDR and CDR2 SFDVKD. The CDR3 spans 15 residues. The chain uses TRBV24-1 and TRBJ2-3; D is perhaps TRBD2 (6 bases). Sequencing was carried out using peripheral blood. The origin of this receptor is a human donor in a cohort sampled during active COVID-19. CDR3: CATSDPGTRTDTQYF. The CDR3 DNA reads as TGTGCCACCAGTGACCCCGGGACTCGCACAGATACGCAGTATTTT.